The sequence of this T cell receptor (beta chain) was determined in a study of shared clonotypes between healthy human individuals. Study in general: Three CD4 naive, three CD4 memory, two CD8 naive and one CD8 memory plate were used per donor. Overall study findings and caveats: Tissue TCR repertoires likely differ from these blood-only repertoires.

Every subset had its genomic DNA shared out evenly among several immunoSEQ plates. Sequenced by immunoSEQ multiplex PCR; TCRdb stores in-frame clones only, minus some. This sample has about 1.1 million clones, with approximately 80% found just once. Regarding this clone: No antigen is known for it.

V shed 4 bases and J shed 2 bases, with 10 bases lying between them. The length of the CDR3 is 14 residues. CDR1 is SGHTS and CDR2 is YDEGEE in the germline V gene. The sequenced sample consisted of memory CD4+ T cells from PBMCs. Subset described: CD45RA-negative fraction. The receptor comes from a man aged 18 to 30 in good health. Some clones in this sample may be carry-over from other donors' samples. The chain carries TRBV5-8 and TRBJ1-5, with D unclear. Here the CDR3 DNA reads TGTGCCAGCAGCACCGAGGTAGGCAATCAGCCCCAGCATTTT. It translates to CASSTEVGNQPQHF.